This is a list of T cell receptor beta chains from one sample in a study of blood T cell repertoires in COVID-19. Sequencing was performed with immunoSEQ multiplex PCR; in TCRdb, only in-frame clones are kept and a portion is missing. Here the sample spans around 250,000 clones, less than 90% being singletons. Sequenced: peripheral blood. All receptors derive from a man between 60 and 70 years old who had recovered from COVID-19. CDR3s include the opening cysteine and the closing phenylalanine or tryptophan. A D gene is named only where the DNA matches it firmly. A row's size may be missing; if present it is once, few, many or a size class.

j_call v_call d_call clone_size cdr3_nt cdr3_aa
TRBJ2-2 TRBV12-3/TRBV12-4 . . TGTGCCAGCAGTACAGGACCCGGGGAGCTGTTTTTT CASSTGPGELFF
TRBJ1-2 TRBV5-6 . . TGTGCCAGCAGCGTTAACCGGGTGAACTATGGCTACACCTTC CASSVNRVNYGYTF
TRBJ2-1 TRBV19 TRBD2 . TGTGCCAGTAGTATAGCGGCTAGCGGATCCTACAATGAGCAGTTCTTC CASSIAASGSYNEQFF
TRBJ2-4 TRBV19 TRBD2 . TGTGCCAGTAGTCTTCGTCGGCTGGGGGGGGCCAAAAACATTCAGTACTTC CASSLRRLGGAKNIQYF
TRBJ2-7 TRBV5-4 . . TGTGCCAGCAGCAGTTTCCCGTCCAGGGAACTCTACGAGCAGTACTTC CASSSFPSRELYEQYF
TRBJ2-2 TRBV5-1 . . TGCGCCAGCAGCTTGGATGGGACTAACACCGGGGAGCTGTTTTTT CASSLDGTNTGELFF
TRBJ1-4 TRBV11-2 . . TGTGCCAGCAGCTTAAATACAGGGTTGGGAGAAAAACTGTTTTTT CASSLNTGLGEKLFF
TRBJ2-3 TRBV5-1 . . TGCGCCAGCAGCTTGGTCTCAGATACGCAGTATTTT CASSLVSDTQYF
TRBJ1-2 TRBV5-4 TRBD1 . TGTGCCAGCAGCCCCAGGGGGCGCGGGAACTATGGCTACACCTTC CASSPRGRGNYGYTF
TRBJ2-5 TRBV7-9 TRBD1 . TGTGCCAGCAGCTCGACAGGGTTTGAGGAGACCCAGTACTTC CASSSTGFEETQYF
TRBJ2-2 TRBV19 TRBD1 . TGTGCCAGTAGGGACAGGGTGTTGCGGAACACCGGGGAGCTGTTTTTT CASRDRVLRNTGELFF
TRBJ2-7 TRBV6-5 TRBD2 . TGTGCCAGCAGTCCGGGAGGTTCCTCCTACGAGCAGTACTTC CASSPGGSSYEQYF
TRBJ1-5 TRBV5-8 . few TGTGCCAGCAGCTTGGCCTTGGGAGGAAGCAATCAGCCCCAGCATTTT CASSLALGGSNQPQHF
TRBJ2-1 TRBV15 . . TGTGCCACCAGCAGAGATGGAGGGAACAATGAGCAGTTCTTC CATSRDGGNNEQFF
TRBJ2-6 TRBV25-1 . . TGTGCCAGCACGGCGGGTGGTACTGGGGCCAACGTCCTGACTTTC CASTAGGTGANVLTF
TRBJ2-7 TRBV23-1 . few TGCGCCAGCACCCGAGTACGGGGGGCGCGACTGAACGAGCAGTACTTC CASTRVRGARLNEQYF
TRBJ1-2 TRBV3-1/TRBV3-2 TRBD1 . TGTGCCAGCAGCCAAGTATTCTTAGGACAGGGCAACTATGGCTACACCTTC CASSQVFLGQGNYGYTF
TRBJ2-3 TRBV6-5 TRBD1 . TGTGCCAGCACCCCTGGGACAGGGCCCACAGATACGCAGTATTTT CASTPGTGPTDTQYF
TRBJ1-1 TRBV6-5 . . TGTGCCAGCAGGGTACAGGAGAACACTGAAGCTTTCTTT CASRVQENTEAFF
TRBJ1-2 TRBV25-1 TRBD1 . TGTGCCAGCAGGGGACAGCCTTATGGCTACACCTTC CASRGQPYGYTF
TRBJ1-6 TRBV2 TRBD1 . TGTGCCAGCAACCGGGGACAGGGCTCCTATAATTCACCCCTCCACTTT CASNRGQGSYNSPLHF
TRBJ2-3 TRBV9 TRBD2 . TGTGCCAGCAGCGCCAGTGGCGGGGGGGCCACAGATACGCAGTATTTT CASSASGGGATDTQYF
TRBJ2-2 TRBV6-4 . . TGTGCCAGGATACGGGGGGCGCGAAGCGGGACCGCGAACACCGGGGAGCTGTTTTTT CARIRGARSGTANTGELFF
TRBJ1-2 TRBV7-9 TRBD1 few TGTGCCAGCAGCCAGTCTGTAGGGGGCGCCTATGGCTACACCTTC CASSQSVGGAYGYTF
TRBJ1-4 TRBV6-5 . . TGTGCCAGCAGTTACCACCGCCGAGCAACTAATGAAAAACTGTTTTTT CASSYHRRATNEKLFF
TRBJ2-7 TRBV25-1 TRBD1 . TGTGCCAGCAGTGATCGGCTGGGGACAGGTACCTACGAGCAGTACTTC CASSDRLGTGTYEQYF
TRBJ1-6 TRBV5-6 . . TGTGCCAGCAGCTTGTACAGGGCTCGTTCACCCCTCCACTTT CASSLYRARSPLHF
TRBJ2-2 TRBV27 TRBD2 . TGTGCCAGCAGTTTATTGGCGGGGGGGTCCGGGGAGCTGTTTTTT CASSLLAGGSGELFF
TRBJ2-7 TRBV28 TRBD1 . TGTGCCAGCAGTTTATCCGGGACAGGGTGGCTAGTAAGGGTCGAGCAGTACTTC CASSLSGTGWLVRVEQYF
TRBJ1-2 TRBV5-1 TRBD1 . TGCGCCAGCAGCTTGTCCGGACAGGGTAACTCTTATACGACCTTC CASSLSGQGNSYTTF
TRBJ2-1 TRBV7-6 TRBD2 . TGTGCCAGCAGCTCGCCGGGACTAGCGGCCAATGAGCAGTTCTTC CASSSPGLAANEQFF
TRBJ2-6 TRBV27 . . TGTGCCAGCAGCTATTCCTCTGGGGCCAACGTCCTGACTTTC CASSYSSGANVLTF
TRBJ1-4 TRBV7-8 . . TGTGCCAGCAGCTTAGGGACAAGGAATGAAAAACTGTTTTTT CASSLGTRNEKLFF
TRBJ1-2 TRBV30 . . TGTGCCTGGAGTGCAGGGGCGCGTAACTATGGCTACACCTTC CAWSAGARNYGYTF
TRBJ1-2 TRBV6-1 . . TGTGCCAGCAGTGAAGGGGGGACTCTCTATGGCTACACCTTC CASSEGGTLYGYTF
TRBJ2-7 TRBV5-4 . . TGTGCCAGCAGCCGAGGAGGCGGGGCGTACGAGCAGTACTTC CASSRGGGAYEQYF
TRBJ2-1 TRBV11-2 TRBD1 . TGTGCCAGCACCGGACAGGGGGTCTACAATGAGCAGTTCTTC CASTGQGVYNEQFF
TRBJ1-2 TRBV6-1 TRBD1 . TGTGCCAGCAGTGAACAGGACAGGGGATTCGGCGGCTACACCTTC CASSEQDRGFGGYTF
TRBJ2-3 TRBV19 TRBD2 . TGTGCCAGTAGTCGGACTAGCGGGGTTAGCACAGATACGCAGTATTTT CASSRTSGVSTDTQYF
TRBJ2-3 TRBV27 TRBD2 . TGTGCCAGCAGTGCGCTAGCGGGGGGGAGCACAGATACGCAGTATTTT CASSALAGGSTDTQYF